Listed below are T cell receptor beta chains from one sample, sequenced in a study of T-cell reconstitution after alpha-beta-depleted transplantation in children. MiXCR was run by TCRdb on the PCR reads, yielding one entry per CDR3 protein. Altogether about 290,000 distinct CDR3 sequences are present, 6% to 10% being singletons, with the ten largest covering approximately 9.6%. The material sequenced was peripheral blood, taken 360 days after TCRalphabeta/CD19-depleted stem cell transplant. These receptors came from a female patient under 10 years old who had a stem cell transplant for Fanconi anemia, so the T cells may come from the graft donor. Both conserved end residues are part of each CDR3. Each record gives: J gene, V gene, D gene, clone size, CDR3 protein, CDR3 DNA. The D gene is left open where the match is weak. Size is stated for part of the rows, as once, few or many counts, or as a class when the clone is expanded.

TRBJ2-7	TRBV5-4	NA	NA	CASSLGLVSSYEQYF	TGTGCCAGCAGCTTGGGACTAGTCAGCTCCTACGAGCAGTACTTC
TRBJ2-7	TRBV11-2	NA	many	CASSLVVRAYEQYF	TGTGCCAGCAGCTTAGTGGTCAGGGCCTACGAGCAGTACTTC
TRBJ2-3	TRBV7-3	TRBD2	NA	CASSLGRGGRTDTQYF	TGTGCCAGCAGCTTAGGGCGGGGGGGCCGGACAGATACGCAGTATTTT
TRBJ2-1	TRBV7-3	NA	NA	CASIPGPTYNEQFF	TGTGCCAGCATCCCCGGGCCGACCTACAATGAGCAGTTCTTC
TRBJ1-4	TRBV7-9	TRBD1	NA	CASSKPTGVGEKLFF	TGTGCCAGCAGCAAGCCCACAGGGGTGGGAGAAAAACTGTTTTTT
TRBJ2-1	TRBV6-2/TRBV6-3	NA	few	CASSEDLTDVYEQFF	TGTGCCAGCAGCGAGGACCTAACCGATGTCTATGAGCAGTTCTTC
TRBJ2-7	TRBV7-2	NA	few	CASSSSTGYSYEQYF	TGTGCCAGCAGCTCTTCCACGGGGTACTCCTACGAGCAGTACTTC
TRBJ1-2	TRBV7-2	NA	many	CASSTRQDSLYGYTF	TGTGCCAGCAGCACTCGACAGGACTCACTCTATGGCTACACCTTC
TRBJ2-1	TRBV5-4	NA	few	CASSIDKPPYNEQFF	TGTGCCAGCAGCATTGACAAGCCCCCCTACAATGAGCAGTTCTTC
TRBJ1-2	TRBV29-1	TRBD1	many	CSVDQGANYGYTF	TGCAGCGTTGACCAGGGGGCGAACTATGGCTACACCTTC
TRBJ2-3	TRBV20-1	NA	many	CSAGFRGDTQYF	TGCAGTGCTGGCTTCAGGGGAGATACGCAGTATTTT
TRBJ2-7	TRBV7-2	TRBD2	few	CASSILAGPVYEQYF	TGTGCCAGCAGCATACTAGCGGGACCTGTCTACGAGCAGTACTTC
TRBJ1-2	TRBV20-1	TRBD1	many	CSAKGQGRNYGYTF	TGCAGTGCTAAGGGACAGGGGAGGAACTATGGCTACACCTTC
TRBJ2-7	TRBV20-1	TRBD2	many	CSARVAGGSFSYEQYF	TGCAGTGCTAGAGTGGCGGGAGGGTCTTTTTCCTACGAGCAGTACTTC
TRBJ2-2	TRBV5-1	TRBD2	many	CASMGRGSLANTGELFF	TGCGCCAGCATGGGGCGGGGGAGCCTCGCGAACACCGGGGAGCTGTTTTTT
TRBJ2-7	TRBV5-1	NA	many	CASSLSQVYEQYF	TGCGCCAGCAGCTTAAGTCAGGTCTACGAGCAGTACTTC
TRBJ1-3	TRBV9	NA	few	CASSVIGDANFNGNTIYF	TGTGCCAGCAGCGTAATAGGGGACGCCAACTTCAACGGAAACACCATATATTTT
TRBJ2-1	TRBV12-3/TRBV12-4	TRBD2	many	CASSLAGLADFNEQFF	TGTGCCAGCAGTTTAGCGGGACTAGCGGATTTCAATGAGCAGTTCTTC
TRBJ2-3	TRBV10-3	NA	many	CAISPGDTQYF	TGTGCCATCTCGCCGGGGGATACGCAGTATTTT
TRBJ2-7	TRBV27	TRBD2	few	CASGLAGGPYEQYF	TGTGCCAGCGGGCTAGCGGGAGGGCCTTACGAGCAGTACTTC
TRBJ1-2	TRBV12-3/TRBV12-4	NA	many	CASSLLAQLSGYTF	TGTGCCAGCAGTTTATTGGCACAGCTCTCTGGCTACACCTTC
TRBJ2-2	TRBV6-4	NA	NA	CASSDSRGIGGLFF	TGTGCCAGCAGTGACTCGAGGGGAATCGGGGGGCTGTTTTTT
TRBJ2-1	TRBV6-5	TRBD2	few	CASSYAGLAGVNEQFF	TGTGCCAGCAGTTACGCGGGACTAGCGGGAGTAAATGAGCAGTTCTTC
TRBJ1-5	TRBV28	NA	many	CASSFRGQPQHF	TGTGCCAGCAGTTTTAGGGGGCAGCCCCAGCATTTT
TRBJ2-1	TRBV7-8	NA	few	CASSAYTSHNEQFF	TGTGCCAGCAGCGCCTATACAAGTCACAATGAGCAGTTCTTC
TRBJ2-5	TRBV7-9	TRBD2	many	CASSLARLARETQYF	TGTGCCAGCAGCTTAGCCCGACTAGCAAGAGAGACCCAGTACTTC
TRBJ2-7	TRBV11-2	NA	many	CASSSFSYEQYF	TGTGCCAGCAGCTCGTTTTCCTACGAGCAGTACTTC
TRBJ1-5	TRBV6-2/TRBV6-3	NA	few	CASSPGPPQPQHF	TGTGCCAGCAGTCCGGGGCCTCCGCAGCCCCAGCATTTT
TRBJ2-3	TRBV27	TRBD2	few	CASSFPAGGTDTQYF	TGTGCCAGCAGTTTCCCAGCGGGGGGCACAGATACGCAGTATTTT
TRBJ1-5	TRBV6-7	NA	NA	CTSSLGAGNHQPQHF	TGTACCAGCAGTTTAGGGGCAGGAAACCATCAGCCCCAGCATTTT
TRBJ2-7	TRBV6-7	TRBD1	few	CASRTSLVPGQASYEQYF	TGTGCCAGCAGAACTAGTCTAGTGCCGGGACAGGCCTCCTACGAGCAGTACTTC
TRBJ2-2	TRBV5-1	NA	NA	CASSPFGAVGQGTGELFF	TGCGCCAGCAGCCCATTTGGGGCCGTTGGGCAGGGCACCGGGGAGCTGTTTTTT
TRBJ2-1	TRBV20-1	NA	many	CSARRPRDEQFF	TGCAGTGCTAGGCGCCCTAGGGATGAGCAGTTCTTC
TRBJ1-2	TRBV28	NA	many	CASSLWSGPYGYTF	TGTGCCAGCAGTTTATGGTCAGGCCCATATGGCTACACCTTC
TRBJ2-1	TRBV5-1	NA	NA	CASSLVGGSHEGNEQFF	TGCGCCAGCAGCTTGGTAGGAGGGAGTCACGAAGGGAATGAGCAGTTCTTC
TRBJ2-1	TRBV3-1	NA	many	CASSQFVDNEQFF	TGTGCCAGCAGCCAATTCGTCGACAATGAGCAGTTCTTC
TRBJ1-2	TRBV9	NA	many	CASSVGVFSNYGYTF	TGTGCCAGCAGCGTAGGTGTATTCTCTAACTATGGCTACACCTTC
TRBJ1-1	TRBV10-3	NA	many	CAISPVAGVEAFF	TGTGCCATCAGCCCGGTTGCTGGGGTTGAAGCTTTCTTT
TRBJ2-7	TRBV20-1	TRBD2	many	CSARAFSGRSIYEQYF	TGCAGTGCTAGAGCATTTAGCGGGAGGTCAATCTACGAGCAGTACTTC
TRBJ2-7	TRBV18	TRBD1	few	CASSPAGGSYEQYF	TGTGCCAGCTCACCAGCAGGGGGTTCTTACGAGCAGTACTTC
TRBJ1-5	TRBV20-1	NA	NA	CSARGGRFNQPQHF	TGCAGTGCTAGAGGCGGACGGTTCAATCAGCCCCAGCATTTT
TRBJ2-2	TRBV4-3	NA	many	CASSQDLSLNTGELFF	TGCGCCAGCAGCCAAGATCTCAGTTTAAACACCGGGGAGCTGTTTTTT